This entry lists 28 T cell receptor beta chains sequenced from one sample in a study of T cells after posttransplantation cyclophosphamide (dated by TCRdb to about 2016). Receptor libraries were prepared by the immunoSEQ multiplex PCR assay. TCRdb obtained this table from immuneACCESS and retained in-frame rearrangements with V and J assigned. These tables miss some clones; where compared with another copy, unresolved V genes account for less than half of the shortfall, and the remainder is unexplained. The table for this sample lists tens of thousands of clones; roughly 90% of them were counted only once. Around 0.1% of the sample is in the top ten clones. Viable CD3+CD4+ or CD3+CD8+ cells that were CCR7+CD45RA+CD45RO-CD95-CD27+CD28+ were classified as naive T cells. Sequencing was done on a sample of naive CD4+ T cells sorted from blood. These receptors came from a man aged 25-40 years in good health and a related stem cell transplant donor.

In DNA form, the CDR3 reads TGCGCCAGCAGCCATACAGGGATTCCAGATACGCAGTATTTT. Protein product: CASSHTGIPDTQYF. This chain uses TRBV5-1 with TRBJ2-3; a possible D gene is TRBD1 (6 bases). CDR3 length: 14 residues. The V end was cut by 4 bases, the J end by 4 bases, with 13 bases between. In germline, CDR1 is SGHRS, CDR2 YFSETQ.

This clone was observed a single time. J is TRBJ1-2 and V is TRBV19; maybe TRBD1 (5 bases). This CDR3 is built from 13 residues. Deletions cut 6 bases from V and 3 bases from J, with 11 bases between. CDR1 LNHDA and CDR2 SQIVND come from the germline V gene (reference sequence). The CDR3 spells CASRKSTDYGYTF. CDR3 DNA sequence: TGTGCCAGTAGGAAGTCGACAGACTATGGCTACACCTTC.

This clone was detected once. The rearrangement links TRBV19 to TRBJ1-5, with 7 bases fitting TRBD1. Germline CDR1 reads LNHDA; CDR2 reads SQIVND (reference sequence). Trimming took 4 bases from V and 0 from J; bases not matched to a gene: 9. The CDR3 contains 17 residues. DNA for the CDR3: TGTGCCAGTAGTACAACCGGGACAGCCGATAGCAATCAGCCCCAGCATTTT. This codes for CASSTTGTADSNQPQHF.

The J gene is TRBJ1-2, the V gene TRBV9, with D uncertain. V lost 5 bases and J 0 bases, leaving 8 bases between the germline ends. This CDR3 is built from 13 residues. The V gene's germline CDR1 is SGDLS and CDR2 YYNGEE. The CDR3 loop is CASSTNTNYGYTF. For the CDR3, the DNA is TGTGCCAGCAGTACAAATACTAACTATGGCTACACCTTC. The whole variable domain, filled in from reference TRBV9 and TRBJ1-2, reads DSGVTQTPKHLITATGQRVTLRCSPRSGDLSVYWYQQSLDQGLQFLIQYYNGEERAKGNILERFSAQQFPDLHSELNLSSLELGDSALYFCASSTNTNYGYTFGSGTRLTVV.

The V and J genes are TRBV12-5 and TRBJ1-5; D is ambiguous. The germline V and J ends were trimmed by 2 bases and 4 bases, with 6 bases remaining between them. Germline lookup yields CDR1 LGHNT and CDR2 FRNRAP. The CDR3 has 13 amino acids. CDR3 bases: TGTGCTAGTGGTTTGATGAGAAATCAGCCCCAGCATTTT. It specifies CASGLMRNQPQHF.

The chain uses TRBV5-4 and TRBJ1-3, with TRBD1 identical over 8 bases. Looked up from germline, CDR1 is SGHNT and CDR2 is YYREEE (reference sequence). J gave up 3 bases and V 4 bases, and 6 bases lay outside the gene matches. The CDR3 totals 15 residues. The CDR3 DNA sequence: TGTGCCAGCAGCCCGGACAGGGCTTATGGAAACACCATATATTTT. Its protein product is CASSPDRAYGNTIYF.

This chain connects TRBV6-6 to TRBJ1-1; D ambiguous. The ends were cut back, 2 bases at V and 2 bases at J, with 6 bases in the middle. This CDR3 comprises 13 residues. Germline CDR1 MNHNY, CDR2 SVGAGI (reference sequence). CDR3 region: CASSYLTNTEAFF. The CDR3 coding sequence is TGTGCCAGCAGTTACCTGACAAACACTGAAGCTTTCTTT.

This chain joins TRBV5-1 and TRBJ1-5; D uncertain. Germline V gene data show CDR1 as SGHRS and CDR2 as YFSETQ. This CDR3 region has 15 residues. Trimming left V 0 bases short and J 0 bases short, with 7 bases between. In nucleotides, the CDR3 is TGCGCCAGCAGCTTGGAAGGAGATAGCAATCAGCCCCAGCATTTT. Encoded protein: CASSLEGDSNQPQHF.

A remark on this clone: Germline and junction disagree at one end, which may indicate a read error. The chain couples TRBV5-4 to TRBJ1-6, with 10 nucleotides matching TRBD1. The CDR3 runs 16 residues. Germline CDR1 is SGHNT and CDR2 is YYREEE (reference sequence). The CDR3 DNA follows: TGTGCCAGCAGCTCTCCGGACAGGGGGAGTAATCCACCCCTCCACTTT. It codes for CASSSPDRGSNPPLHF.

This clone was picked up a small number of times. The chain links TRBV28 to TRBJ2-1; TRBD1 is a possible D gene (5 bases). Deletions cut 4 bases from V and 0 bases from J, with 16 bases between. The CDR3 is 17 amino acids. From germline, CDR1 is MDHEN and CDR2 SYDVKM. The CDR3: CASSSHSTASSYNEQFF. As DNA, the CDR3 is TGTGCCAGCAGTTCTCACTCGACAGCGAGCTCCTACAATGAGCAGTTCTTC.

The rearrangement uses TRBV21-1 and TRBJ1-6; whether TRBD1, the table's D call, matches the DNA was not checked. TRBV21-1 has pseudogene status. CDR3 length: 15 amino acids. The CDR3 DNA sequence: TGTGCCAGCAGCACTAGACAGGAGGATAATTCACCCCTCCACTTT. It specifies CASSTRQEDNSPLHF.

This rearrangement joins TRBV5-1 to TRBJ1-3, with 10 positions matching TRBD1. Germline trimming cut 0 bases from V and 0 bases from J; bases unmatched to any gene: 0. In germline, CDR1 is SGHRS, CDR2 YFSETQ. This CDR3 is 16 amino acids long. The CDR3 DNA reads TGCGCCAGCAGCTTGGGGACAGGGGGCTCTGGAAACACCATATATTTT. Translated: CASSLGTGGSGNTIYF.

The chain uses TRBV4-2 and TRBJ1-2; possibly TRBD1 for D (6 bases). The germline V gene has CDR1 LGHNA and CDR2 YNFKEQ. The V end lost 1 base, the J end lost 1 base, and 16 bases lay between the germline ends. This CDR3 has 17 amino acids. The DNA of the CDR3 is TGTGCCAGCAGCCAAGCATTAGGGGGGGGGTTTAACTATGGCTACACCTTC. Its protein is CASSQALGGGFNYGYTF.

The V and J genes are TRBV6-1 and TRBJ1-5; D might be TRBD1 (5 bases). V was pared by 5 bases and J by 2 bases, with 7 bases between. The CDR3 covers 13 residues. Per the germline V gene, CDR1 is MNHNS and CDR2 is SASEGT. The CDR3: CASSTGGNQPQHF. CDR3 bases: TGTGCCAGCAGTACGGGGGGCAATCAGCCCCAGCATTTT.

The rearrangement joins TRBV7-3 to TRBJ1-1; 7 bases are shared with TRBD1. The CDR3 spans 13 residues. The V gene end was trimmed by 6 bases and the J gene end by 3 bases; junction bases not matched to a gene: 4. Germline V gene data show CDR1 as SGHTA and CDR2 as FQGTGA. The CDR3 here is CASRGRGHTEAFF. DNA of the CDR3: TGTGCCAGCAGGGGAAGGGGGCACACTGAAGCTTTCTTT.

V and J are TRBV5-1 and TRBJ2-5; 8 nucleotides match TRBD2. After removal of 8 bases from V and 5 bases from J, the junction contained 8 bases not matched to a gene. Germline V gene sequence: CDR1 SGHRS, CDR2 YFSETQ. The CDR3 has 13 residues. CDR3 residues: CAREIAGKETQYF. The CDR3 DNA reads TGCGCCAGGGAGATAGCGGGGAAGGAGACCCAGTACTTC.

The genes are TRBV7-6 and TRBJ1-6; TRBD1 might be the D (6 bases). The CDR3 totals 15 residues. CDR1 is SGHVS, CDR2 FNYEAQ, per germline. V was cut by 2 bases and J by 9 bases, with 14 bases left in between. CDR3 region: CASSLIARGGSPLHF. Here the CDR3 DNA reads TGTGCCAGCAGCTTAATCGCCAGGGGCGGTTCACCCCTCCACTTT.

A single count supports this clone. This rearrangement joins TRBV11-2 to TRBJ1-2; D is undetermined. The V end lost 0 bases, the J end lost 7 bases, and 18 bases lay between the germline ends. This CDR3 region has 16 residues. Germline V gene data show CDR1 as SGHAT and CDR2 as FQNNGV. The CDR3 region has the DNA TGTGCCAGCAGCTTAGATCGAAGGGCTGGACTCCTTGGCTACACCTTC. As protein: CASSLDRRAGLLGYTF.

The chain has TRBV2 and TRBJ2-5; TRBD1 matches at 7 bases. Germline lookup yields CDR1 SNHLY and CDR2 FYNNEI. The CDR3 consists of 14 residues. J was trimmed by 0 bases and V by 8 bases; bases with no gene match: 6. The CDR3 DNA is TGTGCCAGCCGTCCGGGACAGTACCAAGAGACCCAGTACTTC. The encoded protein is CASRPGQYQETQYF.

V and J are TRBV15 and TRBJ1-5, with 7 bases matching TRBD1. J lost 4 bases, V lost 9 bases, and 9 bases had no gene match. Germline V gene data show CDR1 as LNHNV and CDR2 as YYDKDF (reference sequence). The CDR3 consists of 14 residues. The DNA for the CDR3 is TGTGCCACAAACCCGGGACAGTTTAATCAGCCCCAGCATTTT. It codes for CATNPGQFNQPQHF.

A note on this clone: An end of the junction differs from the germline gene, which may be a read error. The genes are TRBV28 and TRBJ1-1; D is possibly TRBD1 (5 bases). The CDR3 contains 11 residues. The V gene's germline CDR1 is MDHEN and CDR2 SYDVKM. The CDR3 DNA reads TGTGCCAGCAGCACCCCCGCAGGGTTTATCTTT. It is translated as CASSTPAGFIF.

The chain uses TRBV10-1 and TRBJ1-1, with D possibly matching TRBD1 (5 bases). The V end was cut by 1 base, the J end by 5 bases, with 17 bases between. The CDR3 is 16 residues long. From germline, CDR1 is WNHNN and CDR2 SYGVQD (reference sequence). The chain's CDR3 is CASSEFWTTFGTEAFF. The CDR3 coding sequence is TGCGCCAGCAGTGAGTTTTGGACAACGTTTGGAACTGAAGCTTTCTTT.

The chain employs TRBV25-1 and TRBJ1-1; no clear D gene. The length of the CDR3 is 12 residues. Germline-derived CDR1 and CDR2 are MGHDK and SYGVNS. V lost 5 bases and J 8 bases, leaving 12 bases between the germline ends. CDR3 nucleotide sequence: TGTGCCAGCAGTCGGGATTTATTAGAAGCTTTCTTT. It specifies CASSRDLLEAFF.

The chain recombines TRBV6-1 with TRBJ2-1, with 10 bases that match TRBD1. V dropped 4 bases and J dropped 8; count of bases not matched to a gene: 5. The CDR3 sequence is 14 residues long. Germline CDR1 reads MNHNS; CDR2 reads SASEGT. For the CDR3, the DNA is TGTGCCAGCAGTGGACAGGGGGCGTTCGATGAGCAGTTCTTC. Translating it yields CASSGQGAFDEQFF.

The V gene is TRBV19, the J gene TRBJ2-7, with 10 bases fitting TRBD1. Germline assignment: CDR1 LNHDA and CDR2 SQIVND (reference sequence). Trimming cost V 5 bases and J 5 bases; bases outside gene matches: 9. The length of the CDR3 is 15 residues. CDR3 loop: CASSVTGTGAHEQYF. The CDR3 DNA is TGTGCCAGTAGTGTAACCGGGACAGGGGCACACGAGCAGTACTTC.

This CDR3 is CASSVNGGSYEQYF. The CDR3 DNA sequence: TGTGCCAGCAGCGTAAACGGGGGTTCCTACGAGCAGTACTTC. The chain is built from TRBV9 and TRBJ2-7; D perhaps matches TRBD2 (6 bases). The CDR3 extends over 14 amino acids. Germline CDR1 is SGDLS and CDR2 is YYNGEE. V lost 1 base and J lost 1, with 9 bases in between.

The chain joins TRBV10-3 to TRBJ1-2; TRBD1 matches 12 bases. The CDR3 totals 13 residues. Trimming took 8 bases from V and 8 from J; bases not matched to a gene: 6. Germline CDR1 is ENHRY and CDR2 is SYGVKD. The CDR3 DNA sequence: TGTGCCATCGGGGGACAGGGGGCCCGGGGCTACACCTTC. Translation gives CAIGGQGARGYTF.

The chain has TRBV18 and TRBJ2-5, with D possibly being TRBD2 (7 bases). Trimming left V 6 bases short and J 4 bases short, with 18 bases between. Germline V gene sequence: CDR1 KGHSH, CDR2 LQKENI. The CDR3 contains 15 residues. The chain's CDR3 is CASSGGGAGGETQYF. CDR3 nucleotides: TGTGCCAGCTCCGGAGGGGGGGCCGGTGGAGAGACCCAGTACTTC.